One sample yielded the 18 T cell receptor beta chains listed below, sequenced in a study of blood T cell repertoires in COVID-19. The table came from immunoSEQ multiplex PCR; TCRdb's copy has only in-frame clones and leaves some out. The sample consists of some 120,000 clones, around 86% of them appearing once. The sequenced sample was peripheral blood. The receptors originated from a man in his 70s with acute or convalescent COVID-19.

The CDR3 nucleotides read TGTGCCAGCATCATCCCCGAGGACAGATCGAACACCGGGGAGCTGTTTTTT. The encoded protein is CASIIPEDRSNTGELFF. V and J are TRBV28 and TRBJ2-2; D might be TRBD1 (6 bases). Germline V gene sequence: CDR1 MDHEN, CDR2 SYDVKM. The CDR3 totals 17 residues. Trimming took off 7 bases at V and 0 bases at J, with 18 bases between the two ends.

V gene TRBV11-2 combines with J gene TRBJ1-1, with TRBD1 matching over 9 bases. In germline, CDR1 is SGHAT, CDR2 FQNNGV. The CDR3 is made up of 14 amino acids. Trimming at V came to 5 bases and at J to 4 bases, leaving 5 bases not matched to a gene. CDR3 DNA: TGTGCCAGCAGCGAACAGGGGGCGATCACTGAAGCTTTCTTT. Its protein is CASSEQGAITEAFF.

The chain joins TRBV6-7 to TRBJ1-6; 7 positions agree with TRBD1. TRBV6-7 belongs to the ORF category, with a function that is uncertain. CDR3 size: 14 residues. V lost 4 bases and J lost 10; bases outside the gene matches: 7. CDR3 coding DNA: TGTGCCAGCAGTTCCGACAGGGTCGACTCACCCCTCCACTTT. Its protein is CASSSDRVDSPLHF.

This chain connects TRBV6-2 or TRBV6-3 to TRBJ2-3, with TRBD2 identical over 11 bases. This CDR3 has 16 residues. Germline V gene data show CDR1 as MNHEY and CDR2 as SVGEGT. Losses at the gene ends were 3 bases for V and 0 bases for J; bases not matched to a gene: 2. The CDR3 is CASSYSSGGSTDTQYF. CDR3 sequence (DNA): TGTGCCAGCAGTTATTCTAGCGGGGGGAGCACAGATACGCAGTATTTT.

The CDR3 nucleotides are TGTGCCAGTAGTATTCGTCCGACTAGCGCAAGCTTCAACAATGAGCAGTTCTTC. The encoded protein is CASSIRPTSASFNNEQFF. The chain uses TRBV19 and TRBJ2-1; 8 bases are a match to TRBD2. Trimming cost V 3 bases and J 5 bases; bases outside gene matches: 15. Germline V gene sequence: CDR1 LNHDA, CDR2 SQIVND (reference sequence). This CDR3 is 18 amino acids long.

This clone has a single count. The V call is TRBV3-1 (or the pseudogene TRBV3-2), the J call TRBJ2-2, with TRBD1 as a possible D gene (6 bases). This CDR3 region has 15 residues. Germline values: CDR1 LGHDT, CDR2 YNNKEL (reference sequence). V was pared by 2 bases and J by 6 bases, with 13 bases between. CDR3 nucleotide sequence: TGTGCCAGCAGCCAACTAAACAGGGTGGCCGGGGAGCTGTTTTTT. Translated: CASSQLNRVAGELFF.

The CDR3 is CASSLQGSHNEQFF. The CDR3 nucleotides are TGTGCCAGCTCACTTCAGGGGAGCCACAATGAGCAGTTCTTC. This rearrangement joins TRBV18 to TRBJ2-1, with D perhaps TRBD1 (6 bases). The V end lost 4 bases, the J end lost 5 bases, and 12 bases lay between the germline ends. The V gene's germline CDR1 is KGHSH and CDR2 LQKENI. The CDR3 consists of 14 residues.

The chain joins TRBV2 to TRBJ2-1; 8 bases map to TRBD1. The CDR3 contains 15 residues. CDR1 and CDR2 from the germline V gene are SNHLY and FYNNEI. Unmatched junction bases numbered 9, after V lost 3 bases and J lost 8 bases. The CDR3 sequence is CASSENRGSLDEQFF. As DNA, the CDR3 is TGTGCCAGCAGTGAGAACAGGGGGTCCCTCGATGAGCAGTTCTTC.

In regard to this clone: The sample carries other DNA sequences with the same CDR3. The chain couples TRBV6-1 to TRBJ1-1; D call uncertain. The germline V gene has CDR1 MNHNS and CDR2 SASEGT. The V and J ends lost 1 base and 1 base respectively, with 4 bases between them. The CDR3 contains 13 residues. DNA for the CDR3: TGTGCCAGCAGTGAAGGCAGGAACACTGAAGCTTTCTTT. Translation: CASSEGRNTEAFF.

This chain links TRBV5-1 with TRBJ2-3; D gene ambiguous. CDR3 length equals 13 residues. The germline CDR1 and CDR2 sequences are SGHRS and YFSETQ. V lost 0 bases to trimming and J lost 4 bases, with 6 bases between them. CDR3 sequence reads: CASSLEQSDTQYF. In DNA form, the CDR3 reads TGCGCCAGCAGCTTGGAGCAATCAGATACGCAGTATTTT.

The chain's CDR3 is CASSLAGGADQPQHF. CDR3 DNA sequence: TGCGCCAGCAGCTTGGCCGGAGGGGCTGATCAGCCCCAGCATTTT. This chain uses TRBV5-1 with TRBJ1-5; TRBD1 might be the D (5 bases). The CDR3 spans 15 residues. Trimming removed 0 bases from V and 5 bases from J, with 12 bases in between. Germline V CDR1 and CDR2: SGHRS, YFSETQ. The variable domain in full, with the rest retrieved from reference TRBV5-1 and TRBJ1-5, is KAGVTQTPRYLIKTRGQQVTLSCSPISGHRSVSWYQQTPGQGLQFLFEYFSETQRNKGNFPGRFSGRQFSNSRSEMNVSTLELGDSALYLCASSLAGGADQPQHFGDGTRLSIL.

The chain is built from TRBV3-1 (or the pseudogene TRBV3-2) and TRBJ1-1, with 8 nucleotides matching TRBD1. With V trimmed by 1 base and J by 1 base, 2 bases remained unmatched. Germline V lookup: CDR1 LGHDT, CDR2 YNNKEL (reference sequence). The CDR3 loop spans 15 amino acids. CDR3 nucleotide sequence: TGTGCCAGCAGCCAAGGCGACAGGGGGAACACTGAAGCTTTCTTT. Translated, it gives CASSQGDRGNTEAFF.

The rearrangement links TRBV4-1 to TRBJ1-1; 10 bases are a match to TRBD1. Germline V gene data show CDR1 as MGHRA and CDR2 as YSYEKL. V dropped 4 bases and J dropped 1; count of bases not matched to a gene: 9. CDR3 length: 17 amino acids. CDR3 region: CASSPADRGRANTEAFF. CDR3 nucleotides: TGCGCCAGCAGCCCCGCCGACAGGGGGCGCGCGAACACTGAAGCTTTCTTT.

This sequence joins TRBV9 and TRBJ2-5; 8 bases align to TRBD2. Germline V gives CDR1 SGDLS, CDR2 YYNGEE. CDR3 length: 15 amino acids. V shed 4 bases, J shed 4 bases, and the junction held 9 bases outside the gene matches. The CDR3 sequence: CASSPHPGGGETQYF. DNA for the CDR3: TGTGCCAGCAGCCCACACCCGGGGGGGGGAGAGACCCAGTACTTC.

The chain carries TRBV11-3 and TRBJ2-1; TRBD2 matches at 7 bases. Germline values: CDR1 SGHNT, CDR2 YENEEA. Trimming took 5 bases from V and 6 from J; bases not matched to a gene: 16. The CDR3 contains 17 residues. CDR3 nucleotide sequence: TGTGCCAGCAGCCCCAGTCCGTTGGCTAGCGGCCTCAATGAGCAGTTCTTC. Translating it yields CASSPSPLASGLNEQFF.

CDR3 DNA: TGTGCCAGCAGCCATTCGGGACAGGGGAATAATTCACCCCTCCACTTT. Translating gives CASSHSGQGNNSPLHF. The chain joins TRBV3-1 (or the pseudogene TRBV3-2) to TRBJ1-6, with 10 bases matching TRBD1. J lost 5 bases, V lost 3 bases, and 4 bases had no gene match. Germline V gene data show CDR1 as LGHDT and CDR2 as YNNKEL (reference sequence). The CDR3 contains 16 residues.

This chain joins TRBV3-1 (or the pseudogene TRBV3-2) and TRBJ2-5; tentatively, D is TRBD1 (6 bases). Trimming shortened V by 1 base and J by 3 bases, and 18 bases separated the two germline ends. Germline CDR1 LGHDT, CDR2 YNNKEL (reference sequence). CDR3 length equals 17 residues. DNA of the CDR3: TGTGCCAGCAGCCAAGGAAACAACCTAGGGGGAGAAGAGACCCAGTACTTC. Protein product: CASSQGNNLGGEETQYF.

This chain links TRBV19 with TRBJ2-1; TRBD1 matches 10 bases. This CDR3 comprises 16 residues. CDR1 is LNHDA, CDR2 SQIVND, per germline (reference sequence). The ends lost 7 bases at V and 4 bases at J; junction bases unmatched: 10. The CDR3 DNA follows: TGTGCCAGTACCATGCCCCGGGACAGGGGTTACAATGAGCAGTTCTTC. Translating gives CASTMPRDRGYNEQFF.